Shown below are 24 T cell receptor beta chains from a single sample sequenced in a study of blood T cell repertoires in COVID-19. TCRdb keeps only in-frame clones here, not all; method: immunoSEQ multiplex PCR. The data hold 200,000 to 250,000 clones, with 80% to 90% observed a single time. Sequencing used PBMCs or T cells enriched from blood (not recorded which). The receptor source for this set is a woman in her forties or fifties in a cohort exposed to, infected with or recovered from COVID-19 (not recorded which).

CDR3 DNA sequence: TGTGCCAGCAGCTTACAGGCTGGGGATACGCAGTATTTT. Translating it yields CASSLQAGDTQYF. V usage is TRBV7-6 and J usage is TRBJ2-3; D is ambiguous. Deletions cut 2 bases from V and 6 bases from J, with 9 bases between. Germline V gives CDR1 SGHVS, CDR2 FNYEAQ. The CDR3 extends over 13 amino acids.

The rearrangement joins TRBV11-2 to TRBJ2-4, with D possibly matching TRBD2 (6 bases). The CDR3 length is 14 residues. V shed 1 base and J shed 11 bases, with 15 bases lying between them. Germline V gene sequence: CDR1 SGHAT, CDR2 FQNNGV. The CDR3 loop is CASSLGVQWGVQYF. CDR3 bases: TGTGCCAGCAGCTTAGGGGTTCAGTGGGGGGTTCAGTACTTC.

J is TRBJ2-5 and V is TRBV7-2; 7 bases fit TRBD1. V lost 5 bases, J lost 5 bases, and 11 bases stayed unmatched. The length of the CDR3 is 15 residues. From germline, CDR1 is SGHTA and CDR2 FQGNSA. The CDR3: CASSSTRGSRETQYF. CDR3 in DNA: TGTGCCAGCAGCAGCACCAGGGGGAGTAGGGAGACCCAGTACTTC. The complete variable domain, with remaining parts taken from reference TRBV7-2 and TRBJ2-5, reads GAGVSQSPSNKVTEKGKDVELRCDPISGHTALYWYRQSLGQGLEFLIYFQGNSAPDKSGLPSDRFSAERTGGSVSTLTIQRTQQEDSAVYLCASSSTRGSRETQYFGPGTRLLVL.

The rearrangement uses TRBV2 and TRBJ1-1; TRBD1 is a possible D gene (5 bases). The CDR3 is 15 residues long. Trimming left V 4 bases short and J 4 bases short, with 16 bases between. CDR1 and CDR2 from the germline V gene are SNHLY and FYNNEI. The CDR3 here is CASSGGVNISTEAFF. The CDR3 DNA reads TGTGCCAGCAGTGGGGGGGTAAATATTTCCACTGAAGCTTTCTTT.

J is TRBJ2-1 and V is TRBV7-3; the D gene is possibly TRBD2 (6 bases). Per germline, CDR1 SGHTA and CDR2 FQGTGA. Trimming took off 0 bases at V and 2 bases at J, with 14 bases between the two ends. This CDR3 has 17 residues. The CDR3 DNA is TGTGCCAGCAGCTTAACGGGACTTCTATCTACCTACAATGAGCAGTTCTTC. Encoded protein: CASSLTGLLSTYNEQFF.

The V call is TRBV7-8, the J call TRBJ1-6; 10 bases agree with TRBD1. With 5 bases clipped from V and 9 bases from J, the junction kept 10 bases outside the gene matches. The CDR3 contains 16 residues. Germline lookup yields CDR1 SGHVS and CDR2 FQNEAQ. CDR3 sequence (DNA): TGTGCCAGCAGCCATGTCCCGGGACAGGGGATTTCACCCCTCCACTTT. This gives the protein CASSHVPGQGISPLHF.

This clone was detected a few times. CDR3 DNA: TGCAGCGCCCAGGGTACAGGGCCGTACGAGCAGTACTTC. Its translation is CSAQGTGPYEQYF. The rearrangement joins TRBV29-1 to TRBJ2-7; the D gene is possibly TRBD1 (6 bases). There are 13 residues in the CDR3. The germline CDR1 and CDR2 sequences are SQVTM and ANQGSEA. V lost 7 bases and J 4 bases, leaving 17 bases between the germline ends.

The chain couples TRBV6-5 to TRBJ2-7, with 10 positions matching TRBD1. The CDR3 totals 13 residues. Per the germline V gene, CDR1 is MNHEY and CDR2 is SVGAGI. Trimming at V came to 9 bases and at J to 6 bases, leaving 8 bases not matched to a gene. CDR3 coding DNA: TGTGCCAGTGCTGGGACAGGGGTCCGCGAGCAGTACTTC. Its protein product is CASAGTGVREQYF.

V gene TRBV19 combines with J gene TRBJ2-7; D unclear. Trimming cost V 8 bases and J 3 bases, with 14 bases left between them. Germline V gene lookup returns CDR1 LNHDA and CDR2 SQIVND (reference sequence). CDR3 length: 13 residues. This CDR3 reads CASSPGDYYEQYF. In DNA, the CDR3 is TGTGCCAGTTCGCCGGGTGATTACTACGAGCAGTACTTC.

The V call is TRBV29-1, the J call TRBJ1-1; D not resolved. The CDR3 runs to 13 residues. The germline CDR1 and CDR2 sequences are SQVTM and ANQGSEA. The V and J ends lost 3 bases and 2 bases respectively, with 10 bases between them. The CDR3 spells CSVDLGANTEAFF. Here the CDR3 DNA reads TGCAGCGTTGATCTCGGAGCTAACACTGAAGCTTTCTTT.

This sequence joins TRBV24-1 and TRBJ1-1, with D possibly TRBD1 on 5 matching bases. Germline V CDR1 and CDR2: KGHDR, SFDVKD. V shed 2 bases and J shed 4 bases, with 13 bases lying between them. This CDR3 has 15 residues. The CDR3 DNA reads TGTGCCACCAGTGATTCCAGGGAAGGAAGCACTGAAGCTTTCTTT. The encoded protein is CATSDSREGSTEAFF.

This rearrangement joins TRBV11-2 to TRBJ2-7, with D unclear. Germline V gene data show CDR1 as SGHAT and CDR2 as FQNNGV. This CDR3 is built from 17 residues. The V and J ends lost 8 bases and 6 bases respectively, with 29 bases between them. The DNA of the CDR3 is TGTGCCAGCGTGCCTTTTCGAGTACTCTTGTCAATTTCCGAGCAGTACTTC. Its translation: CASVPFRVLLSISEQYF.

The CDR3 DNA reads as TGTGCCAGCAGTCGAGGGGGCCAGGGTAACACTGAAGCTTTCTTT. This translates into CASSRGGQGNTEAFF. The rearrangement uses TRBV6-5 and TRBJ1-1, with 7 positions matching TRBD1. The trim removed 5 bases at V and 2 bases at J, leaving 8 bases unmatched. The CDR3 is 15 amino acids. CDR1 and CDR2 (germline): MNHEY, SVGAGI.

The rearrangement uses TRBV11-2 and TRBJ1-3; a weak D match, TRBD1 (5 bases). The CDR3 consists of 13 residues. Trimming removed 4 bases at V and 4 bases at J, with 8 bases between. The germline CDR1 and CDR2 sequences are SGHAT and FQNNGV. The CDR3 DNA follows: TGTGCCAGCAGCTCGACAGTCGGAAACACCATATATTTT. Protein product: CASSSTVGNTIYF.

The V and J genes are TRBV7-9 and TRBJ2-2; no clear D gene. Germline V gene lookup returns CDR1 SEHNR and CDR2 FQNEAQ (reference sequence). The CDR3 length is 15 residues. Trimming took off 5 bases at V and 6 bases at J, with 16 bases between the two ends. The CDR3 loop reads CASSPTFTRAGELFF. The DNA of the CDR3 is TGTGCCAGCAGCCCTACTTTCACCCGGGCCGGGGAGCTGTTTTTT.

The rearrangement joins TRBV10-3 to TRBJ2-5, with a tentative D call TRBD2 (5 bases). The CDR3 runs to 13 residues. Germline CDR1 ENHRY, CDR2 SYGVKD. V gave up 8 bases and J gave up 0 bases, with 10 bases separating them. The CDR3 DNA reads TGTGCCATCGGCGAGGGTAACCAAGAGACCCAGTACTTC. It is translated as CAIGEGNQETQYF.

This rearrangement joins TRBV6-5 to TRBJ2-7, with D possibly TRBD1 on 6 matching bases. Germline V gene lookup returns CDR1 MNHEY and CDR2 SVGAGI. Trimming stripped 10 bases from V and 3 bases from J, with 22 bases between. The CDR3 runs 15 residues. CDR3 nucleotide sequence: TGTGCCACCGCGATAGGTCGGACAGTCCACTACGAGCAGTACTTC. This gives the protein CATAIGRTVHYEQYF.

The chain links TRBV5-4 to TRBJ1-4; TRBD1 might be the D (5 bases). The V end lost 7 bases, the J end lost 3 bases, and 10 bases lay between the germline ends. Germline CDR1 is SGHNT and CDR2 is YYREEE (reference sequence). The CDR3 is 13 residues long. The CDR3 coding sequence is TGTGCCAGCGGGGAGGGACCTAATGAAAAACTGTTTTTT. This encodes CASGEGPNEKLFF.

The CDR3 reads CAISSGGTGTEAFF. The DNA for the CDR3 is TGTGCCATCAGCTCAGGGGGAACGGGGACTGAAGCTTTCTTT. The rearrangement joins TRBV10-3 to TRBJ1-1; 7 bases line up with TRBD1. This CDR3 has 14 residues. Germline lookup yields CDR1 ENHRY and CDR2 SYGVKD. Trimming at V came to 6 bases and at J to 5 bases, leaving 9 bases not matched to a gene.

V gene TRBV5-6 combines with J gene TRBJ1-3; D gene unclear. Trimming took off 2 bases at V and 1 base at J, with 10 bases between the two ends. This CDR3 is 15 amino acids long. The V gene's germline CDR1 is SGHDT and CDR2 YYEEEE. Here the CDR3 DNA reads TGTGCCAGCAGCTTCGGGGTCGGGTCTGGAAACACCATATATTTT. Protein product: CASSFGVGSGNTIYF.

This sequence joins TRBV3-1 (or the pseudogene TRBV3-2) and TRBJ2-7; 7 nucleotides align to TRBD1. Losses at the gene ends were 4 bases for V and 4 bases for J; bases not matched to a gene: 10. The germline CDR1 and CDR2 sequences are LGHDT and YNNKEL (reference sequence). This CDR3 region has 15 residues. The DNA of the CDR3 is TGTGCCAGCAGCCGGTCGACAGGGCCATCGTACGAGCAGTACTTC. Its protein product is CASSRSTGPSYEQYF.

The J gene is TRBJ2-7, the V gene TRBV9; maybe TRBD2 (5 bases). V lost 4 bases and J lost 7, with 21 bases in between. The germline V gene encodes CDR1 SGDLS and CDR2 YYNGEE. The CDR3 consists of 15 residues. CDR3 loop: CASSPPTLGSGEQYF. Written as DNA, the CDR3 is TGTGCCAGCAGCCCCCCGACGCTTGGATCGGGGGAGCAGTACTTC.

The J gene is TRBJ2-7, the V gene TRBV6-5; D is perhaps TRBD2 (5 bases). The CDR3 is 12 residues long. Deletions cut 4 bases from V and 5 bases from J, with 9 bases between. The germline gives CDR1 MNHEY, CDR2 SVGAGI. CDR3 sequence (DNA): TGTGCCAGCAGTTCGGGGTCCCACGAGCAGTACTTC. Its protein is CASSSGSHEQYF.

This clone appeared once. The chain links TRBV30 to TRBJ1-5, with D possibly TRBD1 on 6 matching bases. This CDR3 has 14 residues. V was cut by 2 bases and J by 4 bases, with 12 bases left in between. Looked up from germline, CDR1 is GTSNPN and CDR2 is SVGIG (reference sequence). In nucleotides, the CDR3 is TGTGCCTGGAGTACAGGGTCGAGGAATCAGCCCCAGCATTTT. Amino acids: CAWSTGSRNQPQHF.